This record concerns one TCR beta chain sequence. No cognate antigen has been identified for it. The input lacks base qualities; no much larger clone sits a single base away. For sequencing of the TCRbeta CDR3 region, genomic DNA was extracted from the sorted cells. The immunoSEQ Assay was used to sequence the TCRbeta CDR3 regions. Entries here come from immuneACCESS through TCRdb and include only in-frame sequences with V and J called. Some clones fail to appear in such tables; in the studies checked, an unresolved V gene covers under half of the shortfall, and the cause of the remainder is unknown. The sample records under 100,000 clones, around 93% of which are singletons. The ten biggest clones cover roughly 11% of the sample. Patients with autoimmune disease history or receiving systemic immunosuppression were excluded from the trial. Peripheral blood for TCR sequencing was collected from all dose cohorts at baseline, on cycle 4 day 1, and on cycle 7 day 1. Samples came from an open-label, multicenter, first-in-human phase I dose-escalation trial of ivuxolimab. The trial enrolled adults with locally advanced or metastatic head and neck squamous cell, hepatocellular, melanoma or renal cell carcinoma. Before TCR sequencing, CD4+ and CD8+ T cells were separately sorted from peripheral blood.

This specimen comes from a study of OX40 agonist ivuxolimab in advanced cancers. A note on the overall study: The costimulatory receptor OX40 (CD134) was targeted by ivuxolimab, a fully human IgG2 agonistic monoclonal antibody. Partial responses occurred in three dose-escalation patients, of whom one had hepatocellular carcinoma and two had cutaneous melanoma. Peripheral TCRbeta sequencing aimed to test whether ivuxolimab altered TCR sequence diversity and caused clonal T-cell expansion. Prior anti-PD-1, anti-PD-L1 or anti-CTLA-4 therapy was permitted, and checkpoint inhibitors had been received by 40% to 50% of dose-escalation patients. The paper reports the monotherapy dose-escalation portion (N of about 54 patients) of the phase I ivuxolimab trial. Intravenous ivuxolimab was administered to patients every 2 weeks at six dose levels: 0.01, 0.1, 0.3, 1.5, 3 and 10 mg/kg. A male proportion of under 85% and a mean age of roughly 55 years, ranging from about 20 to 85, were recorded for the dose-escalation cohort. Of the approximately 54 patients in dose escalation, 19 had hepatocellular carcinoma, some 15 had melanoma, 9 had renal cell carcinoma and 9 had head and neck cancer. Results the study describes overall, beyond this receptor: Low levels of normalized T-cell clonal expansion were also seen in some patients who did not respond. In the 0.1-3.0 mg/kg groups, partial responders were among the patients with the lowest normalized peripheral clonal expansion, particularly in CD8+ T cells. The antigen specificity of the peripheral T cells that underwent clonal expansion was not determined. At doses from 0.1 to 3.0 mg/kg, clonal expansion was seen in both CD4+ and CD8+ blood T cells between baseline and week 6. After ivuxolimab, more expanded clones were found on average in CD8+ T cells than in CD4+ T cells.

V loses 3 bases at its end and J loses 2 bases; junction bases beyond the gene matches: 4. The CDR3 runs 16 amino acids, cysteine and phenylalanine included. Here the CDR3 DNA is all that survives: 48 bases in frame from base 1. CDR1 and CDR2, looked up from the germline V gene, are SGDLS and YYNGEE. The source material was CD4+ or CD8+ T cells sorted from blood, sampled in a trial of the OX40 agonist ivuxolimab. The origin of this receptor is an adult with an advanced solid tumor such as melanoma, head and neck, liver or kidney cancer. The V and J genes are TRBV9 and TRBJ2-5; 13 middle bases align to TRBD2. The DNA is as follows: TGTGCCAGCAGCGCCTCGGGACTAGCGGGGCAAGAGACCCAGTACTTC. This encodes CASSASGLAGQETQYF.